This TCR beta chain is drawn from a study of CD8+ T cells in alopecia areata. Study findings and constraints: Persistence of many expanded lesional clones was seen in scalp and blood during tofacitinib. Mice showed TCR sharing more clearly than patients did, possibly owing to HLA. Scalp clonality and expanded CD8+ clones among the top 100 showed significant decreases with tofacitinib.

The CDR3 length is 12 residues. V lost 4 bases, J lost 4 bases, and 10 bases lay in between. Germline CDR1 SQVTM, CDR2 ANQGSEA. Details on this clone: What it binds is not known.

Treatment described: oral pan-JAK inhibitor, 5-10 mg twice daily. Extracted RNA was reverse transcribed, and the resulting cDNA served as sequencing template. Sequencing was performed with immunoSEQ multiplex PCR; in TCRdb, only in-frame clones are kept and a portion is missing. This sample carries under 200,000 clones, 55% to 75% of them seen once, and the ten largest clones take about 14%. Material: CD4+ T cells sorted from blood, obtained at week 24, from a patient treated with tofacitinib. This chain uses TRBV29-1 with TRBJ2-5; D call uncertain. The clonotype was recovered from a human donor with alopecia areata. The CDR3 bases are TGCAGCGTTGGAGGTTTCGGAGAGACCCAGTACTTC. Translated: CSVGGFGETQYF.